These 15 T cell receptor beta chains share one sample of origin, sequenced in a study of OX40 agonist ivuxolimab in advanced cancers. Profiled with immunoSEQ multiplex PCR; TCRdb holds only in-frame clones, not every one. The table lists about 100,000 clones, around 93% of them singletons. The source material was CD4+ or CD8+ T cells sorted from blood, sampled in a trial of the OX40 agonist ivuxolimab. The source of these receptors is an adult with an advanced solid tumor such as melanoma, head and neck, liver or kidney cancer.

The gene calls are TRBV5-6 and TRBJ2-3; D unclear. From germline, CDR1 is SGHDT and CDR2 YYEEEE. Trimming pared 1 base from V and 3 bases from J, leaving 15 bases between. The CDR3 consists of 16 residues. CDR3 DNA sequence: TGTGCCAGCAGCTTGTGGCTTTTATTTACGACAGATACGCAGTATTTT. It specifies CASSLWLLFTTDTQYF.

This sequence joins TRBV5-1 and TRBJ2-7; no firm D call. The CDR3 covers 15 residues. Between the trimmed V and J ends, which lost 3 bases and 5 bases, there was a span of 18 bases. Germline values: CDR1 SGHRS, CDR2 YFSETQ. The CDR3 sequence is CASSYEQSARNEQYF. The DNA of the CDR3 is TGCGCCAGCAGCTACGAACAGTCGGCGAGGAACGAGCAGTACTTC.

This chain links TRBV5-1 with TRBJ2-1, with unresolved D. V was pared by 0 bases and J by 4 bases, with 5 bases between. Per germline, CDR1 SGHRS and CDR2 YFSETQ. The CDR3 totals 13 residues. The CDR3 spells CASSLELYNEQFF. CDR3 DNA sequence: TGCGCCAGCAGCTTGGAACTATACAATGAGCAGTTCTTC.

The gene calls are TRBV5-1 and TRBJ2-1, with D unresolved. Per the germline V gene, CDR1 is SGHRS and CDR2 is YFSETQ. This CDR3 has 13 residues. V lost 0 bases, J lost 4 bases, and 5 bases lay in between. The CDR3 nucleotides read TGCGCCAGCAGCTTGGACGGGTACAATGAGCAGTTCTTC. This codes for CASSLDGYNEQFF.

This sequence joins TRBV5-1 and TRBJ1-1; D unclear. Germline-derived CDR1 and CDR2 are SGHRS and YFSETQ. The CDR3 loop spans 14 amino acids. Trimming shortened V by 0 bases and J by 1 base, and 7 bases separated the two germline ends. In DNA, the CDR3 is TGCGCCAGCAGCTTGGTGCGGGAGAACACTGAAGCTTTCTTT. Translated, it gives CASSLVRENTEAFF.

The chain joins TRBV18 to TRBJ2-6; tentatively, D is TRBD2 (7 bases). This CDR3 has 18 amino acids. V was shortened by 6 bases and J by 0 bases, with 18 bases between the two germline ends. Germline V gives CDR1 KGHSH, CDR2 LQKENI. The CDR3 nucleotides are TGTGCCAGCTCTCCCCGGGGGGCCTATTTCTCTGGGGCCAACGTCCTGACTTTC. Protein product: CASSPRGAYFSGANVLTF.

This rearrangement joins TRBV18 to TRBJ2-7; D is possibly TRBD1 (5 bases). CDR1 and CDR2 from the germline V gene are KGHSH and LQKENI. The CDR3 length is 15 residues. The V and J ends lost 2 bases and 5 bases respectively, with 16 bases between them. The CDR3 DNA is TGTGCCAGCTCACCAGTGGGGCAGGGTGGCCACGAGCAGTACTTC. It encodes CASSPVGQGGHEQYF.

The chain recombines TRBV5-1 with TRBJ2-1; D may match TRBD1 or TRBD2 (5 bases each). V gave up 4 bases and J gave up 10 bases, with 21 bases separating them. The CDR3 covers 15 residues. Germline loops: CDR1 SGHRS, CDR2 YFSETQ. The CDR3 bases are TGCGCCAGCAGCGAGACCGGAGAGGGGTGGTCGGAGCAGTTCTTC. This encodes CASSETGEGWSEQFF.

In its sample, this clone was seen once. V gene TRBV27 combines with J gene TRBJ2-1; 8 nucleotides agree with TRBD1. From germline, CDR1 is MNHEY and CDR2 SMNVEV (reference sequence). The trim removed 5 bases at V and 4 bases at J, leaving 4 bases unmatched. CDR3 length: 14 residues. The CDR3 region is CASSGQGGYNEQFF. Here the CDR3 DNA reads TGTGCCAGCAGTGGACAGGGTGGTTACAATGAGCAGTTCTTC.

This clone was found once. The V call is TRBV7-8, the J call TRBJ2-2, with D tentatively TRBD1 or TRBD2 (6 bases each). Trimming left V 2 bases short and J 3 bases short, with 16 bases between. The CDR3 consists of 17 residues. Germline V gene data show CDR1 as SGHVS and CDR2 as FQNEAQ. The CDR3 here is CASSLIGGLGYTGELFF. The CDR3 DNA is TGTGCCAGCAGCTTAATTGGGGGGCTGGGGTACACCGGGGAGCTGTTTTTT. Filled out from reference TRBV7-8 and TRBJ2-2, the complete variable domain reads GAGVSQSPRYKVAKRGQDVALRCDPISGHVSLFWYQQALGQGPEFLTYFQNEAQLDKSGLPSDRFFAERPEGSVSTLKIQRTQQEDSAVYLCASSLIGGLGYTGELFFGEGSRLTVL.

The gene calls are TRBV6-5 and TRBJ2-5; D perhaps matches TRBD1 (6 bases). Deletions cut 7 bases from V and 6 bases from J, with 18 bases between. Per germline, CDR1 MNHEY and CDR2 SVGAGI. The CDR3 is made up of 14 amino acids. CDR3 protein: CASTSSTGFKTQYF. The CDR3 DNA sequence: TGTGCCAGCACTTCCTCGACAGGTTTCAAGACCCAGTACTTC.

This clone appeared a single time. J is TRBJ1-1 and V is TRBV5-5; 7 positions match TRBD1. V was pared by 0 bases and J by 1 base, with 9 bases of the junction left unmatched. This CDR3 contains 17 residues. Germline V gene lookup returns CDR1 SGHKS and CDR2 YYEKEE (reference sequence). Here the CDR3 reads CASSLGWDRSQNTEAFF. DNA for the CDR3: TGTGCCAGCAGCTTGGGGTGGGACAGATCACAGAACACTGAAGCTTTCTTT.

CDR3 nucleotides: TGTGCCAGCAGCCAAGACGGGATCCCTCCCCAGCAGTATTTT. Amino acids: CASSQDGIPPQQYF. This sequence joins TRBV14 and TRBJ2-3; the D gene is possibly TRBD2 (5 bases). CDR3 size: 14 residues. In germline, CDR1 is SGHDN, CDR2 FVKESK. V lost 0 bases and J lost 11, with 15 bases in between. The full variable domain, in which reference TRBV14 and TRBJ2-3 provide the parts outside the CDR3, is EAGVTQFPSHSVIEKGQTVTLRCDPISGHDNLYWYRRVMGKEIKFLLHFVKESKQDESGMPNNRFLAERTGGTYSTLKVQPAELEDSGVYFCASSQDGIPPQQYFGPGTRLTVL.

The chain combines TRBV9 with TRBJ2-7, with TRBD2 matching 11 bases. Germline-derived CDR1 and CDR2 are SGDLS and YYNGEE. This CDR3 has 14 amino acids. After removal of 0 bases from V and 4 bases from J, the junction contained 0 bases not matched to a gene. For the CDR3, the DNA is TGTGCCAGCAGCGTAGGACTAGCGGGATACGAGCAGTACTTC. This codes for CASSVGLAGYEQYF.

V and J are TRBV27 and TRBJ2-2; 11 nucleotides agree with TRBD2. This CDR3 has 15 amino acids. V was pared by 7 bases and J by 1 base, with 2 bases of the junction left unmatched. Germline V gene sequence: CDR1 MNHEY, CDR2 SMNVEV (reference sequence). CDR3 sequence: CASKGTSGNTGELFF. The CDR3 DNA follows: TGTGCCAGCAAAGGGACTAGCGGGAACACCGGGGAGCTGTTTTTT.